Here is one T cell receptor (beta chain) with its context. What it binds is not known. This sample stems from a study of cytomegalovirus exposure and HLA in healthy donors. The study, taken as a whole, reports: Differences between HLA loci emerged in a later analysis of TCR association rates, with DRB1 most and HLA-C fewest.

The CDR3 has 15 residues. From germline, CDR1 is SGHKS and CDR2 YYEKEE (reference sequence). Between the trimmed V and J ends, which lost 0 bases and 2 bases, there was a span of 10 bases. Primers included in the PCR were 60 Vbeta and 13 Jbeta primers. TCRdb's table, derived via immunoSEQ multiplex PCR, lists solely in-frame clones and lacks some. The data show under 200,000 clones, about four fifths seen once. The material sequenced was PBMCs. The receptor's source is a woman aged 45-65 years in good health and CMV-seronegative. The V call is TRBV5-5, the J call TRBJ2-3, with D possibly TRBD2 on 5 matching bases. This chain's CDR3 is CASSLGTSPTDTQYF. The CDR3 DNA reads TGTGCCAGCAGCTTGGGGACTTCTCCCACAGATACGCAGTATTTT.